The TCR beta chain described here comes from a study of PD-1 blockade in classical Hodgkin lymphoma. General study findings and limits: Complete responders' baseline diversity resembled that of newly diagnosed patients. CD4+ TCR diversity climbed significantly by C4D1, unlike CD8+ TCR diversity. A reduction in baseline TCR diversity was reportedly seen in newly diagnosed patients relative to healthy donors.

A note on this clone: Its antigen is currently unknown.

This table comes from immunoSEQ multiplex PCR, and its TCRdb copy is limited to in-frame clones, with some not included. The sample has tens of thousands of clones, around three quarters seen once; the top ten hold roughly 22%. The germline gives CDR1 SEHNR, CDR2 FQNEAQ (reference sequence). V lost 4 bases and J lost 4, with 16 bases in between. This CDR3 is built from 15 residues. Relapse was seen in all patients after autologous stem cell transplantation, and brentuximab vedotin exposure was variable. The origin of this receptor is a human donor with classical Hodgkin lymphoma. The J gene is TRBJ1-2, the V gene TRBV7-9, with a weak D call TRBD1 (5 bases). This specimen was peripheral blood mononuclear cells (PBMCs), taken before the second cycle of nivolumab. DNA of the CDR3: TGTGCCAGCAGCTGGGGGGGGACTTCTCCCTATGGCTACACCTTC. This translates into CASSWGGTSPYGYTF.